This TCR beta chain came from a study of T cell repertoires in cytomegalovirus infection. The wider study: Indicated by public TCR beta signatures were CMV infection and matching HLA type.

Germline CDR1 is MDHEN and CDR2 is SYDVKM. The CDR3 contains 14 residues. V lost 6 bases to trimming and J lost 4 bases, with 10 bases between them. TCRdb re-called the reads through MiXCR, storing one row per CDR3 protein. The table shows some 150,000 distinct CDR3 sequences, with roughly a quarter occurring only once. This clonotype was detected only a few times. Antigen specificity is unknown. General study results and limits: Based on cumulative public TCR beta family frequency, carriers of CMV plus the relevant HLA were identified. Ex vivo responses were dominated by HLA-C-restricted CMV-specific TCR beta clonotypes.

The sequence was obtained from a human donor in good health (CMV status not recorded). Some clones in this sample may be carry-over from other donors' samples. V is TRBV28 and J is TRBJ1-6; the D is unclear. Sequencing was performed on PBMCs. The CDR3 coding sequence is TGTGCCAGCAGGGCGCAGGCTTATAATTCACCCCTCCACTTT. It is translated as CASRAQAYNSPLHF. The full variable domain, its missing parts supplied by reference TRBV28 and TRBJ1-6, is DVKVTQSSRYLVKRTGEKVFLECVQDMDHENMFWYRQDPGLGLRLIYFSYDVKMKEKGDIPEGYSVSREKKERFSLILESASTNQTSMYLCASRAQAYNSPLHFGNGTRLTVT.